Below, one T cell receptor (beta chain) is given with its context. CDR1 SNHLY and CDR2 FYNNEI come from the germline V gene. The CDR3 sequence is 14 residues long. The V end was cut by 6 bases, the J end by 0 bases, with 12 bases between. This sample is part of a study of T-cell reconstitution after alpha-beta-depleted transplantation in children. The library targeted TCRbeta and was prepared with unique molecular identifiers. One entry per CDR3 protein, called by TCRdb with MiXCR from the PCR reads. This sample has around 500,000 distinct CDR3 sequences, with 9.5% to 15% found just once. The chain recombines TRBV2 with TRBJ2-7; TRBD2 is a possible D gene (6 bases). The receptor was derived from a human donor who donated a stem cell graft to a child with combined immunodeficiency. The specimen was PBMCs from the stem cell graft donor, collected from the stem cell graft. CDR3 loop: CASRGGVNSYEQYF. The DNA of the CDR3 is TGTGCCAGCAGGGGGGGAGTCAACTCCTACGAGCAGTACTTC. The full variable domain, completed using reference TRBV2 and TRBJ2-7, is EPEVTQTPSHQVTQMGQEVILRCVPISNHLYFYWYRQILGQKVEFLVSFYNNEISEKSEIFDDQFSVERPDGSNFTLKIRSTKLEDSAMYFCASRGGVNSYEQYFGPGTRLTVT.